This T cell receptor (beta chain) was recovered during a study of shared clonotypes between healthy human individuals (dated by TCRdb to 2018 to 2021). General notes on the study: A few men and a couple of women, aged 18 to 49 years, made up the cohort. Between about 0.85 and 9.5 billion PBMCs per donor were obtained by leukapheresis. For each donor, three plates each were used for CD4 naive and CD4 memory, two plates were used for CD8 naive, and one plate was used for CD8 memory. Libraries were prepared and TCR repertoires were sequenced by different laboratories using diverse techniques, in order to increase sequencing depth and limit assay-specific biases. Blood TCR repertoires of a handful of healthy adults were deeply sequenced to estimate repertoire size and the extent of clonotype sharing between individuals.

Results the study describes overall, beyond this receptor: Because the study included a small number of donors, the genetic and exposure-history diversity represented was limited. Pairwise subsampling indicated that sequencing depth was expected to affect the degree of clonotype sharing among donors. Sampling was restricted to blood, and TCR repertoires in tissue are likely to differ from TCR repertoires in blood. Incomplete sequencing was indicated by rarefaction of sorted-subset datasets, despite the large sequencing depth. Compared with non-shared clonotypes, the clonotypes found in all four sorted-subset donors had higher generation probabilities. Sharing across a few donors was observed for approximately 5% of naive CD4, 3% to 3.5% of naive CD8, 2% to 2.5% of memory CD4, and about 0.4% of memory CD8 clonotypes. Naive subsets generally had larger estimated clonotype richness than memory subsets.

Using the deep immunoSEQ assay, multiplex PCR amplified TCR CDR3 regions from genomic DNA. For each cell subset, the extracted genomic DNA was distributed evenly across all wells of several immunoSEQ 96-well plates, and each plate served as one replicate. For sorted subsets, about 200 ng genomic DNA, equal to 30,000 or so T cell genomes, was loaded into each replicate PCR. Purified libraries were measured with a Qubit 3.0 fluorometer, size-checked on a Bioanalyzer 2100, and measured again with the KAPA Library Quantification kit. Every immunoSEQ 96-well plate was sequenced on a dedicated single-read 150-cycle Illumina NextSeq 550 flow cell. As for the authors' bioinformatics: The immunoSEQ output contained only junctional sequences without quality scores, so filtering could not match that applied to full-length reads. To assign V/J genes and CDR3, sequences were annotated using PyIR, a Python wrapper for IgBLAST v1.9, with IMGT germline references. Reads were filtered out if the reads had weak V/J assignments (E-value above 1e-6), no CDR3, stop codons, out-of-frame junctions, or ambiguous translated residues. V3J clonotypes were defined as sequences sharing the same inferred V gene, J gene, and CDR3 amino acid sequence. Percentage overlap between repertoires was calculated by dividing the number of shared unique clonotypes by the size of the smaller repertoire. Three approaches were used to assess repertoire richness: RTK rarefaction, the Chao1 estimator, and Recon v2.1 estimates of unobserved clonotypes. For all TCRbeta clonotypes obtained by the gDNA method from four donors, generation probabilities were computed with OLGA. TCRdb re-hosts the immuneACCESS table, in-frame sequences only. Its copies lack some clones; in the studies checked, an unresolved V gene accounts for under half of them, and the cause for the rest is not known. The DNA gave D and trimming, while V, J and clone size come from that table. In this sample the table shows around 300,000 clones, around 86% of which occur a single time. Around 15% of the sample goes to the ten largest clones.

Per the germline V gene, ENHRY is the CDR1 and SYGVKD is the CDR2. V is pared back by 2 bases and J by 2 bases, with 16 bases lying between the germline termini. The CDR3 has 16 amino acids, counting the end cysteine and phenylalanine. The sequence is cut down to CDR3 DNA, 48 bases in frame from base 1. Comments on this clone: Its antigen has not been determined. The sample holds no much larger clone one base away, and base qualities are not on file.

Donors were healthy HIV-negative adults with no recently reported acute infections or vaccinations. Every donor was a Caucasian adult residing in Nashville, Tennessee, USA. The CD8 memory samples were a combination of magnetically selected CD45RO+ cells and CCR7-negative CD45RA+ effector memory (TemRA) cells. After blood collection by leukapheresis, PBMCs were isolated using Ficoll-Histopaque density gradient centrifugation and then cryopreserved in the vapor phase of liquid nitrogen. Purity and quantity of every magnetically sorted T cell population were checked by analytical flow cytometry. Each sorted fraction had its genomic DNA isolated and then quantified by UV absorbance on a Nanodrop 2000c.

Rearrangement joined TRBV10-3 to TRBJ2-7; a weak D assignment points to TRBD1 (6 bases agree). The specimen was memory CD8+ T cells sorted from blood. The cell subset or site label on this specimen signifies: CD45RO+ cells pooled with CCR7-negative TemRA cells. The source of this sequence is a young man in good health. The CDR3 protein sequence reads: CAISEPQGLGAYEQYF. The nucleotides are TGTGCCATCAGTGAGCCTCAGGGGTTGGGGGCCTACGAGCAGTACTTC.